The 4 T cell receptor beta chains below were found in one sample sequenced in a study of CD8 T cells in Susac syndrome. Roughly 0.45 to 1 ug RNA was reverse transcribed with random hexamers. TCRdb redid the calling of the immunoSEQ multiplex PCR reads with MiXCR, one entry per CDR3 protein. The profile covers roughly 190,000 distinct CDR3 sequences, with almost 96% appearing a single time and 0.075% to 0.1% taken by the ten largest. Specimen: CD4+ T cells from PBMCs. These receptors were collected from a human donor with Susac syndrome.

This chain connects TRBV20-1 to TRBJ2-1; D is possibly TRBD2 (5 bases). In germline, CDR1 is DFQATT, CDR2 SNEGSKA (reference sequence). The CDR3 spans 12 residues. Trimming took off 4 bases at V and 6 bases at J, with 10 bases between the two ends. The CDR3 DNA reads TGCAGTGCTAAGACTACACTCAATGAGCAGTTCTTC. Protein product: CSAKTTLNEQFF.

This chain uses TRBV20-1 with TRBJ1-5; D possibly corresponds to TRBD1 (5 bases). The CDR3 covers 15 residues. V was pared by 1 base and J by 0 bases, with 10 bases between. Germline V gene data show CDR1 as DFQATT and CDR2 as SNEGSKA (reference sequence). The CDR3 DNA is TGCAGTGCTAGAGTAGGGGCTTATAGCAATCAGCCCCAGCATTTT. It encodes CSARVGAYSNQPQHF.

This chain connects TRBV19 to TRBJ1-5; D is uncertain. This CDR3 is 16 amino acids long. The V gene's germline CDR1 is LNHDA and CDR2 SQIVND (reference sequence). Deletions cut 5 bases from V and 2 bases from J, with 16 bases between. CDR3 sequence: CASSLSRLLRNQPQHF. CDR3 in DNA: TGTGCCAGTAGTTTGTCCAGGCTGCTCCGCAATCAGCCCCAGCATTTT.

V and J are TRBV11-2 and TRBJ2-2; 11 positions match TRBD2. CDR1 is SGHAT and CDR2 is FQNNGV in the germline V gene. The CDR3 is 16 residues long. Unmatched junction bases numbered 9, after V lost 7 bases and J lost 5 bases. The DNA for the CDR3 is TGTGCCAGCACCATCATTAGCGGGGGGGGAACCGGGGAGCTGTTTTTT. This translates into CASTIISGGGTGELFF.